Sequencing of this TCR beta chain was carried out in a study of siplizumab effects on memory and regulatory T cells. Study observations and caveats: About 80-95% of proliferating CD4+ or CD8+ clones had no assignable naive or memory phenotype. Mappable CD4+ clones that were alloreactive averaged approximately 69% Treg-derived with siplizumab versus approximately 30% in controls. Fewer alloreactive sequences mapped to unstimulated CD4+ memory cells under siplizumab.

Roughly 10^5 TCR templates underwent assay in each sample. Clones were read by immunoSEQ multiplex PCR, and TCRdb kept only the in-frame ones, dropping some. Among some 120,000 clones listed, 90% to 95% were seen once. A note on this clone: No antigen is known for it.

This CDR3 has 16 residues. The V gene's germline CDR1 is LNHDA and CDR2 SQIVND (reference sequence). V was clipped by 5 bases and J by 5 bases; unmatched bases: 10. The chain recombines TRBV19 with TRBJ2-1; TRBD1 matches at 9 bases. The specimen sequenced was non-Treg CD4+ T cells sorted from blood. The clonotype was recovered from a human donor in good health. The CDR3 sequence is CASSARTGARHNEQFF. The DNA of the CDR3 is TGTGCCAGTAGTGCCCGGACAGGGGCAAGACACAATGAGCAGTTCTTC.